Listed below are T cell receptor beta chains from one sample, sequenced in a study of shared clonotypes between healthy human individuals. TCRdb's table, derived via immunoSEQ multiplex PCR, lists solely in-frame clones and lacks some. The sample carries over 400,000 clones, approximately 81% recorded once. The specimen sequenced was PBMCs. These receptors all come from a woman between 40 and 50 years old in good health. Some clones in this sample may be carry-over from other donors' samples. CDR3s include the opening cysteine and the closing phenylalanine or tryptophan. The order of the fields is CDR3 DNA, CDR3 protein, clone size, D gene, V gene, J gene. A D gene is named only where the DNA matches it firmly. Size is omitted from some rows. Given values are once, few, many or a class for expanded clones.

TGTGCCAGCAGCTTGCTTCGGATATCTGAAGCTTTCTTT	CASSLLRISEAFF	-	-	TRBV7-8	TRBJ1-1
TGTGCCAGCAGCTCCAGGGTCACCGGGGAGCTGTTTTTT	CASSSRVTGELFF	-	-	TRBV7-3	TRBJ2-2
TGCGCCAGCAGCAACACCGGGACACCGCAAGAGACCCAGTACTTC	CASSNTGTPQETQYF	-	-	TRBV5-1	TRBJ2-5
TGCGCCAGCTCAAGGCCGGAAGCGGGAGAAATTGGTGAGCAGTTCTTC	CASSRPEAGEIGEQFF	once	TRBD2	TRBV5-1	TRBJ2-1
TGCAGCGTTTATAGCGGGAGGTCAGGCAATGAGCAGTTCTTC	CSVYSGRSGNEQFF	few	TRBD2	TRBV29-1	TRBJ2-1
TGTGCCAGCAGTTCGGTTCGGGCAGGCTTCTACGAGCAGTACTTC	CASSSVRAGFYEQYF	-	-	TRBV28	TRBJ2-7
TGTGCCATCAGCCCCGACAACACCTACGGCTACACCTTC	CAISPDNTYGYTF	once	-	TRBV10-3	TRBJ1-2
TGTGCCAGCAGTGTTTGGGATACGCAGTATTTT	CASSVWDTQYF	-	-	TRBV2	TRBJ2-3
TGTGCCTGGAGCCGGCTAGCGTACACCGGGGAGCTGTTTTTT	CAWSRLAYTGELFF	-	-	TRBV30	TRBJ2-2
TGTGCCAGCAGGACAGGGAATTTGTACGAGCAGTACTTC	CASRTGNLYEQYF	once	TRBD1	TRBV28	TRBJ2-7
TGTGCCACCAGCAGAGATCTTGCGGGAGGATACGAGCAGTACTTC	CATSRDLAGGYEQYF	-	TRBD2	TRBV15	TRBJ2-7
TGTGCCATCACCGCCGACAGGGGGGCCACTGAAGCTTTCTTT	CAITADRGATEAFF	-	TRBD1	TRBV10-3	TRBJ1-1
TGTGCCAGCAGCTTAGGCCGCCAGGAGCTGTTTTTT	CASSLGRQELFF	-	-	TRBV7-3	TRBJ2-2
TGTGCCAGCAACGCCGGGACAGGGAACACCTACGAGCAGTACTTC	CASNAGTGNTYEQYF	-	TRBD1	TRBV7-9	TRBJ2-7
TGCGCCAGCAAGAGTGGAAACATTCAGTACTTC	CASKSGNIQYF	-	-	TRBV10-1	TRBJ2-4
TGTGCCAGTAGTCTCGCGGGACTAGCCTACAATGAGCAGTTCTTC	CASSLAGLAYNEQFF	many	TRBD2	TRBV19	TRBJ2-1
TGTGCCACCAGCAGAGATAAGGGGAGCTCCTACAATGAGCAGTTCTTC	CATSRDKGSSYNEQFF	-	-	TRBV15	TRBJ2-1
TGTGCCTGGAGGACTAGCGGCACCGGGGAGCTGTTTTTT	CAWRTSGTGELFF	-	TRBD2	TRBV30	TRBJ2-2
TGTGCCAGCACAAATAGAGGACAGGCTGCCTACGAGCAGTACTTC	CASTNRGQAAYEQYF	-	TRBD1	TRBV6-5	TRBJ2-7
TGTGCCAGCAGTTTATCAGGGGCGCCTAACTATGGCTACACCTTC	CASSLSGAPNYGYTF	-	-	TRBV28	TRBJ1-2
TGTGCCAGCAGCCCCGGGGCGGACACCGGGGAGCTGTTTTTT	CASSPGADTGELFF	many	-	TRBV6-4	TRBJ2-2
TGTGCCAGCAGCTTAAGTCAAATAATCTACGAGCAGTACTTC	CASSLSQIIYEQYF	-	-	TRBV7-2	TRBJ2-7
TGTGCCAGCAGCTTGGGACAGGGGGCCTACGAGCAGTACTTC	CASSLGQGAYEQYF	few	TRBD1	TRBV11-3	TRBJ2-7
TGTGCCAGCAGCCGGGGACTAGCGGCAAAAGCCTACGAGCAGTACTTC	CASSRGLAAKAYEQYF	-	TRBD2	TRBV5-4	TRBJ2-7
TGTGCCATACGACAGGGGGAGGACGAGCAGTACTTC	CAIRQGEDEQYF	many	TRBD1	TRBV10-3	TRBJ2-7
TGTGCCAGCAGCGTAGATTGGTACAATGAGCAGTTCTTC	CASSVDWYNEQFF	once	-	TRBV9	TRBJ2-1
TGTGCCAGCAGTGTTGTAGCGGGAGGGACGGGAGAGACCCAGTACTTC	CASSVVAGGTGETQYF	-	TRBD2	TRBV28	TRBJ2-5
TGTGCCAGCAGTTACTCTATCAGCACTGAAGCTTTCTTT	CASSYSISTEAFF	medium-sized	-	TRBV6-6	TRBJ1-1
TGCGCCAGCAGTCCAATGCCTAGCGGGAGGTACGAGCAGTACTTC	CASSPMPSGRYEQYF	-	TRBD2	TRBV23-1	TRBJ2-7
TGTGCCAGCAGCCCCCCGGGGGGGTTAAACGAGCAGTACTTC	CASSPPGGLNEQYF	-	TRBD2	TRBV7-6	TRBJ2-7
TGTGCCAGCAGCTTGCAAGGGTCTGCTAATGAAAAACTGTTTTTT	CASSLQGSANEKLFF	-	-	TRBV5-6	TRBJ1-4
TGCGCCAGCAGTTTAGCGGGAGCCGAGACCCAGTACTTC	CASSLAGAETQYF	-	TRBD2	TRBV10-2	TRBJ2-5
TGTGCCAGCAGTGAGTTCCACACCGACTACGAGCAGTACTTC	CASSEFHTDYEQYF	-	-	TRBV6-1	TRBJ2-7
TGTGCCAGCTGGACCCTTAGCAATCAGCCCCAGCATTTT	CASWTLSNQPQHF	-	-	TRBV6-1	TRBJ1-5
TGTGCCAGCAGCTTAGCACAGGCGAACACTGAAGCTTTCTTT	CASSLAQANTEAFF	many	-	TRBV11-2	TRBJ1-1
TGTGCCAGCAGTCCAGGACAGAGTAATGAAAAACTGTTTTTT	CASSPGQSNEKLFF	-	-	TRBV28	TRBJ1-4
TGTGCCTCCGGACAGTCCTACGAGCAGTACTTC	CASGQSYEQYF	-	-	TRBV30	TRBJ2-7
TGTGCCAGCTCACCCCGACAGGGGGGGACCAACTATGGCTACACCTTC	CASSPRQGGTNYGYTF	-	TRBD1	TRBV18	TRBJ1-2
TGCGCCAGCAGCCAACTTACTGACTTGCCGCACCTTAACACTGAAGCTTTCTTT	CASSQLTDLPHLNTEAFF	-	-	TRBV4-3	TRBJ1-1
TGTGCCAGCAGCCCCCGGGGGTATGGATCCTACGAGCAGTACTTC	CASSPRGYGSYEQYF	-	-	TRBV7-2	TRBJ2-7
TGTGCCAGTAGTGCGAGGGGACAGGGTAAGGATCAGCCCCAGCATTTT	CASSARGQGKDQPQHF	-	TRBD1	TRBV19	TRBJ1-5
TGTGCCAGCACCGACGACTACTCCTACGAGCAGTACTTC	CASTDDYSYEQYF	-	-	TRBV5-4	TRBJ2-7
TGTGCCAGCAGCTTTTTAAACACTGAAGCTTTCTTT	CASSFLNTEAFF	few	-	TRBV7-9	TRBJ1-1
TGTGCCAGCAGACCGGGACAGCAGAACACTGAAGCTTTCTTT	CASRPGQQNTEAFF	-	TRBD1	TRBV6-5	TRBJ1-1
TGTGCCAGCAGCGCTGTTGGGACTAGCGGGAGGGCCGGCACAGATACGCAGTATTTT	CASSAVGTSGRAGTDTQYF	-	TRBD2	TRBV11-2	TRBJ2-3